This TCR beta chain was obtained from a study of T cells in Graves' hyperthyroidism and ophthalmopathy. Amplification yielded TCR beta CDR3 regions, with RNA transcripts as the source. The primer set for the first-round RT-PCR of the TCR CDR3 was HTBI. TCRdb reprocessed the multiplex PCR reads via MiXCR and lists one record per CDR3 protein. The sample shows about 260,000 distinct CDR3 sequences, around 17% of them seen only once. Disease lasting under 3 months, a NOSPECS grade of at least 4, and a Clinical Activity Score of at least 3 were features of the ophthalmopathy patients. Each 10 ml fresh peripheral blood draw supplied the PBMCs. The CDR3 is made up of 14 amino acids. Trimming left V 4 bases short and J 7 bases short, with 12 bases between. Germline V gives CDR1 SGHDT, CDR2 YYEEEE. This clonotype has only a few counts.

Material for sequencing was blood. The TCR originated in a woman between 18 and 29 years old with Graves' ophthalmopathy. The chain recombines TRBV5-6 with TRBJ1-6; D remains unclear. The CDR3 sequence is CASSQGPSNSPLHF. For the CDR3, the DNA is TGTGCCAGCAGCCAAGGGCCTTCAAATTCACCCCTCCACTTT.